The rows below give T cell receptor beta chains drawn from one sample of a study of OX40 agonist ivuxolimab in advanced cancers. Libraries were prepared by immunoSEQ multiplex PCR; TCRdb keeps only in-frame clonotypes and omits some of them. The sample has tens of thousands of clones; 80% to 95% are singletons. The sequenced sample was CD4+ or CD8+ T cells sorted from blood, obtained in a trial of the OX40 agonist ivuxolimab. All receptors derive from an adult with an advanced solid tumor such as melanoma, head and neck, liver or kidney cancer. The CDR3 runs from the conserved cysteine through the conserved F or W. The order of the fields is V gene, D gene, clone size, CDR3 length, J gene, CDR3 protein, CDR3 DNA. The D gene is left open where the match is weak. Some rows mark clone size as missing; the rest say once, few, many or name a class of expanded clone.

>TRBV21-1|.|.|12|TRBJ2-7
CASSNTRFEQYF
TGTGCCAGCAGCAATACCCGCTTCGAGCAGTACTTC
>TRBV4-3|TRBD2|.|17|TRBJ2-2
CASSSMDDGTSAGELFF
TGCGCCAGCAGCTCAATGGATGACGGGACTAGCGCCGGGGAGCTGTTTTTT
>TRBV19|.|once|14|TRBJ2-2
CASRGLFVGGELFF
TGTGCCAGTAGAGGCCTCTTTGTAGGAGGGGAGCTGTTTTTT
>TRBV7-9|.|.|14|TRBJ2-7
CASSPRVGLYEQYF
TGTGCCAGCAGCCCAAGGGTCGGACTCTACGAGCAGTACTTC
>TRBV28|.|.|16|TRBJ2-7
CASSLASGLSSYEQYF
TGTGCCAGCAGTTTAGCTTCGGGACTCAGCTCCTACGAGCAGTACTTC
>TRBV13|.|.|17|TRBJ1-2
CASSPEGGAAELEGYTF
TGTGCCAGCAGCCCCGAGGGAGGGGCAGCCGAACTCGAAGGCTACACCTTC
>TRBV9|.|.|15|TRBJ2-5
CASSVGEGAGRTQYF
TGTGCCAGCAGCGTGGGTGAAGGGGCCGGCCGGACCCAGTACTTC
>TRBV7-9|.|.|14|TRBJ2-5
CASSEWGYQETQYF
TGTGCCAGCAGCGAATGGGGGTACCAAGAGACCCAGTACTTC
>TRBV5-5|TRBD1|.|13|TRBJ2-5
CASSFDRGLGQYF
TGTGCCAGCAGCTTCGACAGGGGCCTCGGCCAGTACTTC
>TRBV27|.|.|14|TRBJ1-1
CASSTGTANTEAFF
TGTGCCAGTTCAACCGGGACGGCAAACACTGAAGCTTTCTTT
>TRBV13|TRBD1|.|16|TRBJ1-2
CASSSFSGQGLYGYTF
TGTGCCAGCAGCTCCTTTTCTGGACAGGGGCTCTATGGCTACACCTTC
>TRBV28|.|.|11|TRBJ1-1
CASSSPQRAFF
TGTGCCAGCAGTTCCCCTCAGCGGGCTTTCTTT
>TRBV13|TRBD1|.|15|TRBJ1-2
CASSFDPGQGSGYTF
TGTGCCAGCAGCTTCGATCCCGGACAGGGAAGTGGCTACACCTTC
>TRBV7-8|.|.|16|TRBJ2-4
CASSLDGGRAKNIQYF
TGTGCCAGCAGCTTAGATGGAGGCCGCGCCAAAAACATTCAGTACTTC
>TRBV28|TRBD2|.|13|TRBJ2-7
CASSSSHRGREYF
TGTGCCAGCAGTTCCTCCCACCGGGGGAGGGAGTACTTC
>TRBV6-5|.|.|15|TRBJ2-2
CASSYDNLGTGELFF
TGTGCCAGCAGTTACGATAATCTAGGCACCGGGGAGCTGTTTTTT
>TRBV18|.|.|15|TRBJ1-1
CASSSPWTGNTEAFF
TGTGCCAGCTCATCACCCTGGACGGGGAACACTGAAGCTTTCTTT
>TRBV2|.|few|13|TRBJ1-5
CASKPGGDQPQHF
TGTGCCAGCAAACCGGGGGGGGATCAGCCCCAGCATTTT
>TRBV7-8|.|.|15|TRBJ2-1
CASSFLSGSENEQFF
TGTGCCAGCAGCTTCTTATCGGGGAGTGAGAATGAGCAGTTCTTC
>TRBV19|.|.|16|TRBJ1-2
CASSMRRERADYGYTF
TGTGCCAGTAGTATGAGGAGGGAACGGGCTGACTATGGCTACACCTTC
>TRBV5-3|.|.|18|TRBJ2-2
CARSLVRDMDYWAGELFF
TGTGCCAGAAGCTTGGTACGGGACATGGACTATTGGGCCGGGGAGCTGTTTTTT
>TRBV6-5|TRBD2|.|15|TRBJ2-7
CASSYSVGGLYEQYF
TGTGCCAGCAGTTACTCGGTCGGGGGGTTATACGAGCAGTACTTC
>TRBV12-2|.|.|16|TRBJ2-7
CASRSLTSGSPYEQYF
TGTGCAAGTCGCTCGCTCACTAGCGGGAGCCCCTACGAGCAGTACTTC
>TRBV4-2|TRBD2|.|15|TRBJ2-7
CASSRGTSGSYEQYF
TGTGCCAGCAGCCGCGGGACTAGCGGGAGCTACGAGCAGTACTTC
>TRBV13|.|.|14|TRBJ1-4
CASSPRQPNEKLFF
TGTGCCAGCAGCCCTAGACAGCCGAATGAAAAACTGTTTTTT
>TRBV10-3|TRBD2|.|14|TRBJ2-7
CATQGLAVVYEQYF
TGTGCCACCCAGGGACTAGCGGTAGTCTACGAGCAGTACTTC
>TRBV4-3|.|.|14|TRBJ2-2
CASSQVGGTGELFF
TGCGCCAGCAGCCAAGTGGGAGGCACCGGGGAGCTGTTTTTT
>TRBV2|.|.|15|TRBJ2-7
CASSVYRDTSYEQYF
TGTGCCAGCAGTGTTTACCGGGACACCTCCTACGAGCAGTACTTC
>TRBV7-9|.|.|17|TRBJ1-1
CASSSTIALRENTEAFF
TGTGCCAGCAGTTCGACTATAGCCCTCAGGGAGAACACTGAAGCTTTCTTT
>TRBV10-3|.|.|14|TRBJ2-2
CAISDNLGAGELFF
TGTGCCATCAGTGATAATTTGGGGGCCGGGGAGCTGTTTTTT
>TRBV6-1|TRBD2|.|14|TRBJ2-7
CASSDLAGVYEQYF
TGTGCCAGCAGTGACCTAGCGGGAGTCTACGAGCAGTACTTC
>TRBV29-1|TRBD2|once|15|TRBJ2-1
CSVDPPSGSYNEQFF
TGCAGCGTTGATCCCCCTAGCGGGAGCTACAATGAGCAGTTCTTC
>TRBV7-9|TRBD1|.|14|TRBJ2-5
CASSKDRLRETQYF
TGTGCCAGCAGCAAGGACAGGCTTAGGGAGACCCAGTACTTC
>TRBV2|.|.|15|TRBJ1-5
CASSGGQFFNQPQHF
TGTGCCAGCAGCGGTGGACAGTTTTTCAATCAGCCCCAGCATTTT
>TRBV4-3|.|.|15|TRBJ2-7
CASSQSPGSSYEQYF
TGCGCCAGCAGCCAATCCCCGGGTAGCTCCTACGAGCAGTACTTC
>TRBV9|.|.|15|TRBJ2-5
CASSAGRSSGETQYF
TGTGCCAGCAGTGCGGGCCGAAGTTCGGGGGAGACCCAGTACTTC
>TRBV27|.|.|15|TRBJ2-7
CASSLGRGPTYEQYF
TGTGCCAGCAGTTTAGGTCGGGGCCCTACCTACGAGCAGTACTTC
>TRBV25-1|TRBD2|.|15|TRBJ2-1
CASSVGLADYNEQFF
TGTGCCAGCAGTGTGGGACTAGCGGATTACAATGAGCAGTTCTTC
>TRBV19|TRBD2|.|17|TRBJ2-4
CASSIRLAGVLLGIQYF
TGTGCCAGTAGTATCCGGCTAGCGGGAGTCCTTTTGGGCATTCAGTACTTC
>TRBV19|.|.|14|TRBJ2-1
CASSVLYSYNEQFF
TGTGCCAGTAGTGTCCTGTACTCCTACAATGAGCAGTTCTTC
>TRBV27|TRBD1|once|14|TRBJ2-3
CASSILTGEDTQYF
TGTGCCAGCAGTATACTGACAGGGGAAGATACGCAGTATTTT
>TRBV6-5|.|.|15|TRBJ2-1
CASSPTQSSYNEQFF
TGTGCCAGCAGTCCTACACAGAGCTCCTACAATGAGCAGTTCTTC
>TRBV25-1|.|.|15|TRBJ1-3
CASSDFGGYRNTIYF
TGTGCCAGCAGTGACTTCGGCGGGTATCGGAACACCATATATTTT
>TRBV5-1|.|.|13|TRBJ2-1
CASSLGSNSEQFF
TGCGCCAGCAGCTTAGGAAGTAATAGTGAGCAGTTCTTC
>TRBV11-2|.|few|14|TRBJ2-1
CASSLDSQYNEQFF
TGTGCCAGCAGCTTAGACAGCCAATACAATGAGCAGTTCTTC
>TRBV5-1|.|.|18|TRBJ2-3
CASAVGIFTSRSTDTQYF
TGCGCCAGCGCAGTGGGGATTTTCACTAGCCGTTCCACAGATACGCAGTATTTT
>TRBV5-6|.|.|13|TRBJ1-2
CASSLWQDYGYTF
TGTGCCAGCAGCTTGTGGCAGGACTATGGCTACACCTTC
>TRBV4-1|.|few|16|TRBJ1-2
CASSQEYGAAFMGYTF
TGCGCCAGCAGCCAAGAGTACGGGGCAGCTTTTATGGGCTACACCTTC
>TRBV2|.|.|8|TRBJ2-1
CASLGEFF
TGTGCCAGCCTCGGCGAGTTCTTC
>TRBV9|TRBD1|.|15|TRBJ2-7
CASSVSGTESYEQYF
TGTGCCAGCAGCGTATCCGGGACAGAGTCCTACGAGCAGTACTTC
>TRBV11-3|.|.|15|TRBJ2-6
CASSSPYSGANVLTF
TGTGCCAGCAGCTCCCCCTACTCTGGGGCCAACGTCCTGACTTTC
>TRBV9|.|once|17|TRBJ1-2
CASSVGVQGALSYGYTF
TGTGCCAGCAGCGTAGGGGTACAGGGCGCTTTGTCGTATGGCTACACCTTC
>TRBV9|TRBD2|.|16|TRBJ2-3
CASSVASSGSSDTQYF
TGTGCCAGCAGCGTAGCTTCTAGCGGGAGTTCAGATACGCAGTATTTT
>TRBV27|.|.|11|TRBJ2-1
CASREYNEQFF
TGTGCCAGCAGGGAATACAATGAGCAGTTCTTC